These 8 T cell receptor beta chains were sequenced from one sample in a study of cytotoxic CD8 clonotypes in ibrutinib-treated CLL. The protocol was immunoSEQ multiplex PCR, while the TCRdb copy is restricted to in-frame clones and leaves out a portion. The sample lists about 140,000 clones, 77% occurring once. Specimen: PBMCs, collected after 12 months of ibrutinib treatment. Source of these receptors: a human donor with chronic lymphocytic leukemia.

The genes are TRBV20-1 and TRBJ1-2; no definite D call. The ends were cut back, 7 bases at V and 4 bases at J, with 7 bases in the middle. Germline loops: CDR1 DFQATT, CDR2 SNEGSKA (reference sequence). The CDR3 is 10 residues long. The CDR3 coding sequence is TGCAGTGTACCGGCCTATGGCTACACCTTC. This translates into CSVPAYGYTF.

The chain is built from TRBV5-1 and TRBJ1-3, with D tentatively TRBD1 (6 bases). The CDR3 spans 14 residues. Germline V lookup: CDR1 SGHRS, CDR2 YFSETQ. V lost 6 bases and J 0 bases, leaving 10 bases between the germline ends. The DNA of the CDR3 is TGCGCCAGCAAACCGGACAGCTCTGGAAACACCATATATTTT. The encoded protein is CASKPDSSGNTIYF.

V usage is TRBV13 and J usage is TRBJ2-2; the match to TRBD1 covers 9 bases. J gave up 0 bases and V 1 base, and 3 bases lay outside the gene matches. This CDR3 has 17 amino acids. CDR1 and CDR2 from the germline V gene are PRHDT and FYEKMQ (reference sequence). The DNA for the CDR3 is TGTGCCAGCAGCTTAGTGACAGGGGGACCGAACACCGGGGAGCTGTTTTTT. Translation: CASSLVTGGPNTGELFF.

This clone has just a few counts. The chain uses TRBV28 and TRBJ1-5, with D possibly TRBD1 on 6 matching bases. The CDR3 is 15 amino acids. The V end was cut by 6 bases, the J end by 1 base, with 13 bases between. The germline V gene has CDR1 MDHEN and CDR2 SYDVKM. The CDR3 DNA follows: TGTGCCAGCAGCTCCGGGACATTGAGCAATCAGCCCCAGCATTTT. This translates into CASSSGTLSNQPQHF.

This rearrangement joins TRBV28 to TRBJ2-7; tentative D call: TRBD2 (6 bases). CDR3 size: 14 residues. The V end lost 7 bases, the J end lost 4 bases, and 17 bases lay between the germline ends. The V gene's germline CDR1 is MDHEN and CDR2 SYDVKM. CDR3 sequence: CASTPGGVSYEQYF. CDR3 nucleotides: TGTGCCAGCACCCCGGGCGGGGTTTCGTACGAGCAGTACTTC.

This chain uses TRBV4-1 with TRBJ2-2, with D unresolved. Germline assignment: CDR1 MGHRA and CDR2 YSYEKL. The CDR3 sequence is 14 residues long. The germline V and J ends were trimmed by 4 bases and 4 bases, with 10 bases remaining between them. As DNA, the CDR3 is TGCGCCAGCAGCCGAGAGCCGGTCACCGGGGAGCTGTTTTTT. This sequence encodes CASSREPVTGELFF.

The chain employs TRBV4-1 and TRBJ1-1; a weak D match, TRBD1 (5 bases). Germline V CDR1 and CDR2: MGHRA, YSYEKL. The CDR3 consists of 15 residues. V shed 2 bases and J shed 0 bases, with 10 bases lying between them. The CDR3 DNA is TGCGCCAGCAGCCAATGGGAGGGACTGAACACTGAAGCTTTCTTT. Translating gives CASSQWEGLNTEAFF.

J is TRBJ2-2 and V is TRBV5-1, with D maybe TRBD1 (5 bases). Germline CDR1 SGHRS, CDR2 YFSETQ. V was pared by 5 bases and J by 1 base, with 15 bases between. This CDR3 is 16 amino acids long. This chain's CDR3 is CASSTRTDRNTGELFF. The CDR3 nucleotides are TGCGCCAGCAGTACCCGAACAGACAGGAACACCGGGGAGCTGTTTTTT.